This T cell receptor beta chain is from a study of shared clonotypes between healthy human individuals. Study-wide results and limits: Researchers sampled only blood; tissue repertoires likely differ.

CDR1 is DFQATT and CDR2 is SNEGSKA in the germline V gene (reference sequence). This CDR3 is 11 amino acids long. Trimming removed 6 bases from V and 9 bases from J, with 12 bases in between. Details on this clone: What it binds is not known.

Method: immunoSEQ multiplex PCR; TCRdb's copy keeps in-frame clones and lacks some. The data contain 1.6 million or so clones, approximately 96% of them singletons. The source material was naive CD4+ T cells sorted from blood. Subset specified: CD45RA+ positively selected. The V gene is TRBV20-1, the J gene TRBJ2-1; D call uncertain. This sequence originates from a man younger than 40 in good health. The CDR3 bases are TGCAGTGCCTCGGACGGTATTGAGCAGTTCTTC. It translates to CSASDGIEQFF.